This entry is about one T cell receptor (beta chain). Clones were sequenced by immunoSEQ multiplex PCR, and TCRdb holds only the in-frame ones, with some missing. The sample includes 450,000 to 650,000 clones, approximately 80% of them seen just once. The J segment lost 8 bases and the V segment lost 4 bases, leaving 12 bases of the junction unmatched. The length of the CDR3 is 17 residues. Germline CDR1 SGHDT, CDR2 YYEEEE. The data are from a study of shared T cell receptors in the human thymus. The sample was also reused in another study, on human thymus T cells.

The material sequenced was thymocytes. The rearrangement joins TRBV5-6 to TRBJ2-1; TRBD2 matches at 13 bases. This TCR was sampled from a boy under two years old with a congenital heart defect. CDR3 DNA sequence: TGTGCCAGCAGCGGGCCCGTAACTAGCGGGAGGGCGCATGAGCAGTTCTTC. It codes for CASSGPVTSGRAHEQFF.